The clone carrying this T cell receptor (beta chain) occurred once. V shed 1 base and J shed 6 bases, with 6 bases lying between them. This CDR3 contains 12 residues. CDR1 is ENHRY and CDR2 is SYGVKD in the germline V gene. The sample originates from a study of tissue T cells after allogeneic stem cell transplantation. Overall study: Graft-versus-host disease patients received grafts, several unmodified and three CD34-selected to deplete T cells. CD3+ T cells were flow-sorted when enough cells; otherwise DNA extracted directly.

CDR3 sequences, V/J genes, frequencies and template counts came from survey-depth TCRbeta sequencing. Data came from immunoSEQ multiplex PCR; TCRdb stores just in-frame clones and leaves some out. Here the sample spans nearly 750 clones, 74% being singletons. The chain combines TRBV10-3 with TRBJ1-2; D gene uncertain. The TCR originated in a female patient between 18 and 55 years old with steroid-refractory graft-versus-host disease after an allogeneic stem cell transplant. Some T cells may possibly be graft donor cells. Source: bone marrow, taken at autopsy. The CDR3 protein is CAISEWGDGYTF. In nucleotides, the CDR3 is TGTGCCATCAGTGAGTGGGGAGATGGCTACACCTTC.